A single sample gave rise to the 28 T cell receptor beta chains below, sequenced in a study of regulatory T cells in long-lasting Graves disease. Building the TCR beta libraries relied on iRepertoire HTBI primers, and CDR3 regions underwent Arm-PCR. One entry per CDR3 protein results from TCRdb running MiXCR on the multiplex PCR reads. The sample contains some 350,000 distinct CDR3 sequences, under 20% of which appear only once. The time point: newly diagnosed GD, antithyroid drugs for less than 3 months. The TCR library was prepared using RNA isolated from PBMCs. The data also belong to a second study, concerning T cells in Graves' hyperthyroidism and ophthalmopathy.

The sample in question was peripheral blood mononuclear cells (PBMCs), obtained at new diagnosis, from a patient treated with antithyroid drugs. The source is a woman under 30 with Graves disease.

The chain's CDR3 is CASSPGGLLRMNTEAFF. For the CDR3, the DNA is TGCGCCAGCAGCCCCGGCGGACTGCTTCGAATGAACACTGAAGCTTTCTTT. V and J are TRBV5-1 and TRBJ1-1; D remains ambiguous. This CDR3 is 17 amino acids long. V lost 4 bases to trimming and J lost 0 bases, with 19 bases between them. The germline V gene has CDR1 SGHRS and CDR2 YFSETQ.

This clonotype was detected a few times. The chain links TRBV7-8 to TRBJ2-5; no definite D call. The germline CDR1 and CDR2 sequences are SGHVS and FQNEAQ. Deletions cut 5 bases from V and 4 bases from J, with 14 bases between. The CDR3 spans 14 residues. The CDR3 coding sequence is TGTGCCAGCAGCAAAGGCGCCGGAACAGAGACCCAGTACTTC. Protein product: CASSKGAGTETQYF.

This clonotype was seen a handful of times. The chain has TRBV30 and TRBJ2-5, with D unclear. The CDR3 covers 11 residues. Trimming pared 3 bases from V and 4 bases from J, leaving 6 bases between. Germline CDR1 and CDR2: GTSNPN and SVGIG (reference sequence). The CDR3 DNA reads TGTGCCTGGAGGTCCTCAGAGACCCAGTACTTC. Protein: CAWRSSETQYF.

The chain recombines TRBV24-1 with TRBJ1-5; the D is unclear. V shed 4 bases and J shed 0 bases, with 9 bases lying between them. CDR1 KGHDR and CDR2 SFDVKD come from the germline V gene. The CDR3 runs 15 residues. The CDR3 nucleotides read TGTGCCACCAGTGACCGTAGCTTTAGCAATCAGCCCCAGCATTTT. Translated, it gives CATSDRSFSNQPQHF.

The chain employs TRBV5-1 and TRBJ1-1, with D possibly matching TRBD1 (5 bases). This CDR3 comprises 15 residues. V was shortened by 4 bases and J by 0 bases, with 13 bases between the two germline ends. Germline CDR1 is SGHRS and CDR2 is YFSETQ. CDR3: CASSRELGVNTEAFF. The CDR3 nucleotides read TGCGCCAGCAGCCGAGAACTAGGGGTGAACACTGAAGCTTTCTTT.

The rearrangement joins TRBV7-9 to TRBJ2-1; tentatively, D is TRBD2 (5 bases). Looked up from germline, CDR1 is SEHNR and CDR2 is FQNEAQ (reference sequence). V lost 2 bases, J lost 7 bases, and 18 bases lay in between. The CDR3 has 16 amino acids. The CDR3 sequence: CASSLSPSGRGNEQFF. The CDR3 region has the DNA TGTGCCAGCAGCTTAAGCCCCAGCGGAAGAGGGAATGAGCAGTTCTTC.

This clonotype was counted a few times. The chain combines TRBV20-1 with TRBJ2-7; 10 bases are shared with TRBD1. Germline CDR1 and CDR2: DFQATT and SNEGSKA (reference sequence). The CDR3 consists of 13 residues. V gave up 5 bases and J gave up 5 bases; unmatched junction bases: 6. The CDR3 nucleotides read TGCAGTGCTTCCGGGACAGGGGTCCACGAGCAGTACTTC. The encoded protein is CSASGTGVHEQYF.

This clonotype was counted many times. The chain combines TRBV6-1 with TRBJ2-6; the D is unclear. V lost 5 bases and J lost 0, with 17 bases in between. Germline V gene sequence: CDR1 MNHNS, CDR2 SASEGT. The CDR3 is made up of 18 amino acids. In nucleotides, the CDR3 is TGTGCCAGCAGTCCCCATGGCCCAGCTGCCTCTGGGGCCAACGTCCTGACTTTC. Translating gives CASSPHGPAASGANVLTF.

The chain joins TRBV19 to TRBJ2-2; D remains unclear. The germline gives CDR1 LNHDA, CDR2 SQIVND (reference sequence). V was cut by 1 base and J by 1 base, with 16 bases left in between. CDR3 length: 18 amino acids. The CDR3 nucleotides are TGTGCCAGTAGTATAGGAAAGGGAATGTCCAGGAACACCGGGGAGCTGTTTTTT. The encoded protein is CASSIGKGMSRNTGELFF. The full variable domain, rest sourced from reference TRBV19 and TRBJ2-2, is DGGITQSPKYLFRKEGQNVTLSCEQNLNHDAMYWYRQDPGQGLRLIYYSQIVNDFQKGDIAEGYSVSREKKESFPLTVTSAQKNPTAFYLCASSIGKGMSRNTGELFFGEGSRLTVL.

This clonotype was seen ten or more times. The chain carries TRBV20-1 and TRBJ2-3, with D unresolved. The germline V gene has CDR1 DFQATT and CDR2 SNEGSKA (reference sequence). The CDR3 is 13 residues long. Deletions cut 3 bases from V and 2 bases from J, with 9 bases between. The CDR3 here is CSARLVNTDTQYF. CDR3 in DNA: TGCAGTGCTAGGCTAGTAAACACAGATACGCAGTATTTT.

There are many counts of this clonotype. The CDR3 is CASSLVAGAGNTIYF. Written as DNA, the CDR3 is TGTGCCAGCAGTTTGGTGGCAGGGGCTGGAAACACCATATATTTT. The V gene is TRBV28, the J gene TRBJ1-3; D perhaps matches TRBD1 (6 bases). The CDR3 contains 15 residues. The V end was cut by 3 bases, the J end by 2 bases, with 11 bases between. The V gene's germline CDR1 is MDHEN and CDR2 SYDVKM.

The chain couples TRBV12-3 or TRBV12-4 to TRBJ1-2; D is perhaps TRBD1 (6 bases). V gave up 6 bases and J gave up 8 bases, with 19 bases separating them. There are 14 residues in the CDR3. The CDR3 DNA sequence: TGTGCCAGCAGCTCCCCGGTACAGGGACGGGGCTACACCTTC. It specifies CASSSPVQGRGYTF.

This clonotype has just a few counts. CDR3 nucleotides: TGTGCCAGCAGAGACAGGGGTTGGGAGACCCAGTACTTC. It yields the protein CASRDRGWETQYF. The rearrangement uses TRBV3-1 and TRBJ2-5; 8 nucleotides agree with TRBD1. The CDR3 spans 13 residues. CDR1 is LGHDT, CDR2 YNNKEL, per germline (reference sequence). Germline trimming cut 6 bases from V and 5 bases from J; bases unmatched to any gene: 5.

At least ten counts were recorded for this clonotype. CDR3 sequence (DNA): TGTGCCAGCTCACCCGGGACTAGCGGGGGGGATGAGCAGTTCTTC. Translation: CASSPGTSGGDEQFF. The chain employs TRBV18 and TRBJ2-1; TRBD2 aligns across 16 bases. J was trimmed by 8 bases and V by 3 bases; bases with no gene match: 1. The V gene's germline CDR1 is KGHSH and CDR2 LQKENI. The CDR3 consists of 15 residues.

This clonotype was found many times. CDR3 loop: CASSLAGGSVGEQYF. The CDR3 region has the DNA TGCGCCAGCAGCTTGGCCGGAGGCAGTGTGGGCGAGCAGTACTTC. The chain has TRBV5-1 and TRBJ2-7; the D gene is possibly TRBD2 (5 bases). The CDR3 runs to 15 residues. V dropped 0 bases and J dropped 6 bases, with 16 bases sitting between them. Germline values: CDR1 SGHRS, CDR2 YFSETQ.

This clonotype showed up many times. The chain links TRBV6-1 to TRBJ2-3; 14 nucleotides match TRBD2. Germline CDR1 is MNHNS and CDR2 is SASEGT. The V segment lost 6 bases and the J segment 6 bases; nucleotides outside the gene matches: 2. The CDR3 is made up of 14 amino acids. CDR3 region: CASSWTSGRDTQYF. DNA for the CDR3: TGTGCCAGCAGCTGGACTAGCGGGAGGGATACGCAGTATTTT.

This clonotype was counted many times. V gene TRBV11-2 combines with J gene TRBJ2-7; TRBD2 aligns across 8 bases. The CDR3 covers 18 residues. The germline V gene has CDR1 SGHAT and CDR2 FQNNGV. With V trimmed by 3 bases and J by 3 bases, 16 bases remained unmatched. As DNA, the CDR3 is TGTGCCAGCAGCTTGGGGGGGGGACTAGAGGGCACGTTCTACGAGCAGTACTTC. It translates to CASSLGGGLEGTFYEQYF.

For this clonotype: Given a much more abundant clone one base away, this may be a read error. The rearrangement links TRBV7-2 to TRBJ1-1; TRBD1 is a possible D gene (5 bases). CDR1 is SGHTA and CDR2 is FQGNSA in the germline V gene. This CDR3 is 15 amino acids long. Trimming took off 1 base at V and 4 bases at J, with 13 bases between the two ends. The CDR3 nucleotides are TGTGCCAGCAGCTTAGACGGGGCATTGACCACTGAAGCTTTCTTT. Its protein is CASSLDGALTTEAFF. The variable domain in full, completed from reference TRBV7-2 and TRBJ1-1, reads GAGVSQSPSNKVTEKGKDVELRCDPISGHTALYWYRQSLGQGLEFLIYFQGNSAPDKSGLPSDRFSAERTGGSVSTLTIQRTQQEDSAVYLCASSLDGALTTEAFFGQGTRLTVV.

This clonotype was observed many times. J is TRBJ2-7 and V is TRBV3-1; D ambiguous. The CDR3 is 14 amino acids. The germline V and J ends were trimmed by 0 bases and 3 bases, with 9 bases remaining between them. Germline values: CDR1 LGHDT, CDR2 YNNKEL (reference sequence). The DNA of the CDR3 is TGTGCCAGCAGCCAAGACATAGCAGGCTACGAGCAGTACTTC. Translating gives CASSQDIAGYEQYF.

This clonotype was found a few times. The gene calls are TRBV6-1 and TRBJ2-2; D gene unclear. The V and J ends lost 4 bases and 7 bases respectively, with 10 bases between them. The CDR3 contains 13 residues. Germline CDR1 and CDR2: MNHNS and SASEGT. As DNA, the CDR3 is TGTGCCAGCAGTGTTCGTGAGAGCGGGGAGCTGTTTTTT. Its translation is CASSVRESGELFF.

This clonotype was seen at least ten times. CDR3 in amino acids: CASSGDRAGGNSPLHF. CDR3 bases: TGTGCCAGCAGTGGAGACCGGGCAGGGGGGAATTCACCCCTCCACTTT. The rearrangement joins TRBV2 to TRBJ1-6; TRBD1 matches 7 bases. J gave up 7 bases and V 4 bases, and 10 bases lay outside the gene matches. This CDR3 is 16 amino acids long. Germline CDR1 SNHLY, CDR2 FYNNEI.

This clonotype was observed many times. The rearrangement links TRBV5-6 to TRBJ2-3, with D possibly matching TRBD2 (5 bases). V was trimmed by 0 bases and J by 13 bases, leaving 15 bases between them. This CDR3 spans 13 amino acids. CDR1 SGHDT and CDR2 YYEEEE come from the germline V gene. CDR3: CASSLAGNLQEYF. The CDR3 DNA reads TGTGCCAGCAGCTTGGCCGGGAACCTCCAGGAGTATTTT.

The chain combines TRBV5-1 with TRBJ2-7; no firm D call. The V gene's germline CDR1 is SGHRS and CDR2 YFSETQ. Deletions cut 0 bases from V and 2 bases from J, with 6 bases between. This CDR3 region has 13 residues. CDR3 residues: CASSLDLTYEQYF. CDR3 DNA sequence: TGCGCCAGCAGCTTGGACCTTACCTACGAGCAGTACTTC.

This clonotype was recorded only once. The genes are TRBV29-1 and TRBJ1-2; 10 bases align to TRBD1. CDR1 is SQVTM and CDR2 is ANQGSEA in the germline V gene. The CDR3 runs 17 residues. J lost 8 bases, V lost 1 base, and 16 bases had no gene match. CDR3 in amino acids: CSVEGDGSTGGVWGYTF. DNA of the CDR3: TGCAGCGTTGAAGGGGATGGGTCGACAGGGGGCGTCTGGGGCTACACCTTC.

This clonotype was observed a few times. The rearrangement links TRBV28 to TRBJ2-7; 11 bases align to TRBD2. CDR3 length: 14 amino acids. The germline CDR1 and CDR2 sequences are MDHEN and SYDVKM. The junction had 5 bases not matched to a gene; V was cut back by 5 bases and J by 5 bases. The CDR3: CASSRLAGLNEQYF. The CDR3 DNA sequence: TGTGCCAGCAGTCGACTAGCGGGACTCAACGAGCAGTACTTC. Looking up the rest from reference TRBV28 and TRBJ2-7 gives the full variable domain: DVKVTQSSRYLVKRTGEKVFLECVQDMDHENMFWYRQDPGLGLRLIYFSYDVKMKEKGDIPEGYSVSREKKERFSLILESASTNQTSMYLCASSRLAGLNEQYFGPGTRLTVT.

This clonotype has ten or more counts. The chain links TRBV10-3 to TRBJ1-1; 8 bases map to TRBD1. The germline CDR1 and CDR2 sequences are ENHRY and SYGVKD. The CDR3 is 14 residues long. V lost 6 bases, J lost 3 bases, and 6 bases stayed unmatched. The CDR3 reads CAISPRDRYTEAFF. Written as DNA, the CDR3 is TGTGCCATCAGCCCCCGGGACAGGTACACTGAAGCTTTCTTT.

The gene calls are TRBV19 and TRBJ2-1; 8 nucleotides line up with TRBD2. V lost 4 bases and J lost 8; bases outside the gene matches: 16. Germline CDR1 and CDR2: LNHDA and SQIVND (reference sequence). This CDR3 has 17 amino acids. In DNA form, the CDR3 reads TGTGCCAGTAGTACTCGACCACCGGGACTAGTGACCGATGAGCAGTTCTTC. Translation gives CASSTRPPGLVTDEQFF.

This clonotype has ten or more counts. Its ends do not fully match the called genes, so a read error is possible. The chain is built from TRBV2 and TRBJ2-7; D not resolved. The CDR3 is 13 amino acids. The germline V gene has CDR1 SNHLY and CDR2 FYNNEI. CDR3 DNA: TGCGCCAGCAGTGACGGTAGAGACTACGAGCAGTACTTC. Translating it yields CASSDGRDYEQYF. The whole variable domain, filled in from reference TRBV2 and TRBJ2-7, reads EPEVTQTPSHQVTQMGQEVILRCVPISNHLYFYWYRQILGQKVEFLVSFYNNEISEKSEIFDDQFSVERPDGSNFTLKIRSTKLEDSAMYFCASSDGRDYEQYFGPGTRLTVT.